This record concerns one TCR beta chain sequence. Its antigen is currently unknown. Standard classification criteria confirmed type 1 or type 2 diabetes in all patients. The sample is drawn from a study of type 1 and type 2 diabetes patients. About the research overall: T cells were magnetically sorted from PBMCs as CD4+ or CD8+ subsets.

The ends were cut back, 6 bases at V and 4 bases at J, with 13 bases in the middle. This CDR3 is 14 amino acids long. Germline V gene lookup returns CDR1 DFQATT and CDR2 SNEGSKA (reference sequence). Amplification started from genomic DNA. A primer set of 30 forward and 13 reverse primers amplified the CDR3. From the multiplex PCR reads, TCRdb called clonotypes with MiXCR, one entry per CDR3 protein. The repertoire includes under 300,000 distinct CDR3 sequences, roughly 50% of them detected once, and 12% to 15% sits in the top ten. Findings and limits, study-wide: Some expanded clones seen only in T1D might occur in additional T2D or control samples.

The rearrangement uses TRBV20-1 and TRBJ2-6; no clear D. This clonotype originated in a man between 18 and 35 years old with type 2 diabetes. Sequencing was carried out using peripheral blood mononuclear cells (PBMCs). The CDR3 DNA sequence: TGCAGTGCCGTCCCGGGCTCCGGGGCCAACGTCCTGACTTTC. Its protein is CSAVPGSGANVLTF.